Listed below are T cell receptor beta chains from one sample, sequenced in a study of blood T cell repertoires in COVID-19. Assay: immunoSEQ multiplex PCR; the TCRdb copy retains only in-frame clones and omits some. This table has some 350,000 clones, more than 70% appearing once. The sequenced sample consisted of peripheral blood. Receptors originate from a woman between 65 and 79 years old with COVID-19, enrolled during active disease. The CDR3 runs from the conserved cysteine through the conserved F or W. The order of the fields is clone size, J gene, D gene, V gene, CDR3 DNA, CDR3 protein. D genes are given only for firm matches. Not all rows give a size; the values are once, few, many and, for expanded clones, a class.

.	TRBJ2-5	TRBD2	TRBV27	TGTGCCAGCAAGCTTCGGACTAGCGGGGGATACCAAGAGACCCAGTACTTC	CASKLRTSGGYQETQYF
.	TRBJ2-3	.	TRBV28	TGTGCCAGCAGGTCGGGGATCACAGATACGCAGTATTTT	CASRSGITDTQYF
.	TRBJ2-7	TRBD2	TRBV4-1	TGCGCCAGCAGCCCGGGACTAGCGGGGGTTTCCTACGAGCAGTACTTC	CASSPGLAGVSYEQYF
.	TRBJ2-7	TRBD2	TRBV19	TGTGCCAGTAACCCTAGCGGGGAGGCATCCTACGAGCAGTACTTC	CASNPSGEASYEQYF
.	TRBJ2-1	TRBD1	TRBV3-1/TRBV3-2	TGTGCCAGCAGCCAACCCACGGACAGGCAACACAATGAGCAGTTCTTC	CASSQPTDRQHNEQFF
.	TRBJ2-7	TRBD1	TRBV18	TGTGCCAGCTCACCCGGACAGGGTCAGTTCTACGAGCAGTACTTC	CASSPGQGQFYEQYF
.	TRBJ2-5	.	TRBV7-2	TGTGCCAGCAGCTTCGCCAGGGTGACTGAGACCCAGTACTTC	CASSFARVTETQYF
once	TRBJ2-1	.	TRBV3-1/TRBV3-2	TGTGCCAGCAGCCAAGACCCCACGGGGTACAATGAGCAGTTCTTC	CASSQDPTGYNEQFF
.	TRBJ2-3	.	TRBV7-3	TGTGCCAGCAGCCTGGGGACTAGCACAGATACGCAGTATTTT	CASSLGTSTDTQYF
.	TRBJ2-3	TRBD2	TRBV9	TGTGCCAGCAGCGTAGGGACTAGCGGGGGGTACACAGATACGCAGTATTTT	CASSVGTSGGYTDTQYF
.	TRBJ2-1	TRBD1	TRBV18	TGTGCCAGCTCACCTCCGGGACAGGGTTTAGAAAATGAGCAGTTCTTC	CASSPPGQGLENEQFF
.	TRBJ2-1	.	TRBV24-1	TGTGCCACCAGTCTTAGCGGACGCAATGAGCAGTTCTTC	CATSLSGRNEQFF
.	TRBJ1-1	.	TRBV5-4	TGTGCCAGCAGCCTGTATTGGGGCAGGCTGAACGACACTGAAGCTTTCTTT	CASSLYWGRLNDTEAFF
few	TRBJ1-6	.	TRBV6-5	TGTGCCTCCCGAGGAGGGTCTAATTCACCCCTCCACTTT	CASRGGSNSPLHF
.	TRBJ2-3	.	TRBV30	TGTGCCTGGAGTTACACAGATACGCAGTATTTT	CAWSYTDTQYF
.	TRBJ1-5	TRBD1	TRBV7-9	TGTGCCAGCAGCTTATTTACAGGGGGCCGATATCAGCCCCAGCATTTT	CASSLFTGGRYQPQHF
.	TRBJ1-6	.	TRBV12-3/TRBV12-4	TGTGCCAGCACGGAGACCCCTTTTTCACCCCTCCACTTT	CASTETPFSPLHF
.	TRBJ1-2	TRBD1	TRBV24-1	TGTGCCACCGGAGGGACAGGGGCTAACTATGGCTACACCTTC	CATGGTGANYGYTF
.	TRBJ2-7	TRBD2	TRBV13	TGTGCCAGCAGCTTATGGGGACTAGCAGCCGAGCAGTACTTC	CASSLWGLAAEQYF
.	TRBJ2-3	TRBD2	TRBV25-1	TGTGCCAGCAGTGAAACCGCGGGGGTCCGGGATACGCAGTATTTT	CASSETAGVRDTQYF
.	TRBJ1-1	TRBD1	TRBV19	TGTGCCAGTAGGGGGACAGTCGACTTGAACACTGAAGCTTTCTTT	CASRGTVDLNTEAFF
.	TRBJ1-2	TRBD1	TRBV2	TGTGCCAGCAGCCCAAGTGGACAGGGCAGTGGTGGCTACACCTTC	CASSPSGQGSGGYTF
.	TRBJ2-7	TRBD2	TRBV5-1	TGCGCCAGCAGCTTGGTGACTAGCGGGGTGTCCCCCTACGAGCAGTACTTC	CASSLVTSGVSPYEQYF
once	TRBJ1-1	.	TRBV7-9	TGTGCCAGCAGCTTAGTTCGCGGAGGGGCTTTCTTT	CASSLVRGGAFF
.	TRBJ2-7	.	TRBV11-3	TGTGCCAGCAGCTTATTCCCGGGATCGGACGAGCAGTACTTC	CASSLFPGSDEQYF
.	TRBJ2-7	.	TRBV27	TGTGCCAGCAGTTTCTTTATCTGGGGCCTGACCTACGAGCAGTACTTC	CASSFFIWGLTYEQYF
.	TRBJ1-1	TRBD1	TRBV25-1	TGTGCCAGCACCGCCCGGGACAGAGGGGCTTTCTTT	CASTARDRGAFF
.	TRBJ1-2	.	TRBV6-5	TGTGCCAGCAGTTACAAGGGAGTAGGGTTTAACTATGGCTACACCTTC	CASSYKGVGFNYGYTF
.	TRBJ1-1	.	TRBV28	TGTGCCAGCGGGGGCAGCCTGAACACTGAAGCTTTCTTT	CASGGSLNTEAFF